Presented here are 19 T cell receptor beta chains from one specimen sequenced in a study of cytomegalovirus exposure and HLA in healthy donors. The PCR contained 60 Vbeta and 13 Jbeta primers. Sequenced by immunoSEQ multiplex PCR; TCRdb stores in-frame clones only, minus some. The repertoire holds about 190,000 clones, over 70% seen once, with roughly 1.5% in the top ten. Sequencing input: PBMCs. All receptors come from a woman aged 18-30 years in good health and CMV-seronegative.

The chain links TRBV6-6 to TRBJ1-5; 9 bases are shared with TRBD1. Trimming took 5 bases from V and 2 from J; bases not matched to a gene: 7. The CDR3 is 16 amino acids. CDR1 and CDR2 (germline): MNHNY, SVGAGI (reference sequence). CDR3 in amino acids: CASSPPGQGGNQPQHF. CDR3 DNA: TGTGCCAGCAGTCCCCCGGGACAGGGAGGCAATCAGCCCCAGCATTTT.

V and J are TRBV6-5 and TRBJ2-1, with a tentative D call TRBD1 (6 bases). The CDR3 sequence is 15 residues long. The V gene lost 4 bases and the J gene lost 10 bases, with 20 bases spanning the gap. CDR1 and CDR2 from the germline V gene are MNHEY and SVGAGI. In nucleotides, the CDR3 is TGTGCCAGCAGTTCACAGCCCGGCAGGGGTGGGGAGCAGTTCTTC. Encoded protein: CASSSQPGRGGEQFF.

V is TRBV10-1 and J is TRBJ1-5, with a possible D match to TRBD1 (5 bases). The CDR3 runs to 13 residues. CDR1 is WNHNN, CDR2 SYGVQD, per germline (reference sequence). Trimming removed 6 bases at V and 4 bases at J, with 10 bases between. The CDR3 DNA reads as TGCGCCAGCAGCCAGGGCAGAAATCAGCCCCAGCATTTT. It is translated as CASSQGRNQPQHF.

The genes are TRBV28 and TRBJ1-1; D is perhaps TRBD1 (5 bases). Per the germline V gene, CDR1 is MDHEN and CDR2 is SYDVKM. This CDR3 is built from 14 residues. The V end was cut by 8 bases, the J end by 1 base, with 14 bases between. The CDR3 DNA reads as TGTGCCAGCGCTTTCTGGGGGGGGAACACTGAAGCTTTCTTT. Translating it yields CASAFWGGNTEAFF.

The gene calls are TRBV25-1 and TRBJ1-4; D not resolved. Germline CDR1 reads MGHDK; CDR2 reads SYGVNS. The V end lost 1 base, the J end lost 10 bases, and 16 bases lay between the germline ends. The length of the CDR3 is 15 residues. The CDR3: CASSESETVSRKLFF. The CDR3 DNA follows: TGTGCCAGCAGTGAATCCGAAACAGTGTCACGAAAACTGTTTTTT.

The chain carries TRBV7-3 and TRBJ1-1; D is ambiguous. Germline assignment: CDR1 SGHTA and CDR2 FQGTGA. Deletions cut 5 bases from V and 2 bases from J, with 12 bases between. This CDR3 is 14 amino acids long. The CDR3 region is CASSTNGPNTEAFF. The CDR3 DNA sequence: TGTGCCAGCAGCACTAATGGTCCTAACACTGAAGCTTTCTTT.

The chain uses TRBV4-2 and TRBJ1-1; D gene uncertain. Trimming shortened V by 0 bases and J by 1 base, and 6 bases separated the two germline ends. The CDR3 sequence is 14 residues long. Germline V gene data show CDR1 as LGHNA and CDR2 as YNFKEQ. CDR3 residues: CASSQDNRNTEAFF. The CDR3 region has the DNA TGTGCCAGCAGCCAAGATAACAGGAACACTGAAGCTTTCTTT.

The chain has TRBV5-1 and TRBJ2-1; the D gene is possibly TRBD1 (6 bases). CDR3 length: 13 residues. Trimming left V 4 bases short and J 5 bases short, with 10 bases between. Germline loops: CDR1 SGHRS, CDR2 YFSETQ. This CDR3 reads CASSAQGNNEQFF. In DNA form, the CDR3 reads TGCGCCAGCAGCGCCCAGGGGAACAATGAGCAGTTCTTC.

The CDR3 is CASSQDKRETKNEQFF. The CDR3, as DNA: TGCGCCAGCAGCCAAGATAAGCGGGAGACGAAAAATGAGCAGTTCTTC. The chain joins TRBV4-3 to TRBJ2-1; 8 bases fit TRBD2. Germline CDR1 is LGHNA and CDR2 is YSLEER. Trimming cost V 0 bases and J 7 bases; bases outside gene matches: 8. The CDR3 spans 16 residues.

The gene calls are TRBV5-1 and TRBJ1-1; 8 nucleotides agree with TRBD1. This CDR3 has 15 amino acids. V shed 4 bases, J shed 4 bases, and the junction held 9 bases outside the gene matches. Germline assignment: CDR1 SGHRS and CDR2 YFSETQ. The CDR3 bases are TGCGCCAGCAGCGCCACCGGGACAGGCAGCACTGAAGCTTTCTTT. This translates into CASSATGTGSTEAFF.

The chain is built from TRBV7-2 and TRBJ1-5; 8 nucleotides agree with TRBD1. This CDR3 is built from 14 residues. The V segment lost 5 bases and the J segment 7 bases; nucleotides outside the gene matches: 7. Germline loops: CDR1 SGHTA, CDR2 FQGNSA. This CDR3 is CASSVQGAEQPQHF. CDR3 nucleotides: TGTGCCAGCAGCGTCCAGGGGGCGGAACAGCCCCAGCATTTT.

The chain links TRBV7-3 to TRBJ1-5, with D unclear. Germline V lookup: CDR1 SGHTA, CDR2 FQGTGA. The ends were cut back, 6 bases at V and 0 bases at J, with 6 bases in the middle. The length of the CDR3 is 13 residues. The CDR3 sequence is CASRIASNQPQHF. DNA for the CDR3: TGTGCCAGCAGAATAGCTAGCAATCAGCCCCAGCATTTT.

This chain links TRBV6-5 with TRBJ1-6, with D possibly being TRBD1 (6 bases). Germline V lookup: CDR1 MNHEY, CDR2 SVGAGI. The length of the CDR3 is 15 residues. V lost 0 bases and J lost 6, with 9 bases in between. The CDR3 DNA reads as TGTGCCAGCAGTTACTCGGCAGGGGCTAATTCACCCCTCCACTTT. This gives the protein CASSYSAGANSPLHF.

Here the CDR3 reads CASSNSGELFF. The CDR3 nucleotides read TGTGCCAGCAGCAACTCCGGGGAGCTGTTTTTT. The chain is built from TRBV7-9 and TRBJ2-2; D gene ambiguous. V lost 5 bases to trimming and J lost 6 bases, with 4 bases between them. Germline V lookup: CDR1 SEHNR, CDR2 FQNEAQ (reference sequence). The CDR3 runs to 11 residues.

The chain uses TRBV5-1 and TRBJ2-1, with a possible D match to TRBD2 (7 bases). The CDR3 length is 12 residues. From germline, CDR1 is SGHRS and CDR2 YFSETQ. The V gene lost 4 bases and the J gene lost 10 bases, with 12 bases spanning the gap. The CDR3 sequence: CASSRGGTEQFF. The CDR3 nucleotides are TGCGCCAGCAGCAGGGGGGGGACGGAGCAGTTCTTC.

CDR3 region: CASSPMGGGYTF. DNA of the CDR3: TGTGCCAGCTCACCAATGGGGGGTGGCTACACCTTC. The J gene is TRBJ1-2, the V gene TRBV18; D is possibly TRBD1 (5 bases). The CDR3 runs to 12 residues. Germline V lookup: CDR1 KGHSH, CDR2 LQKENI. V lost 2 bases and J 7 bases, leaving 8 bases between the germline ends.

The chain carries TRBV7-9 and TRBJ1-2; D is undetermined. The V end lost 4 bases, the J end lost 6 bases, and 6 bases lay between the germline ends. In germline, CDR1 is SEHNR, CDR2 FQNEAQ (reference sequence). This CDR3 has 11 amino acids. The DNA of the CDR3 is TGTGCCAGCAGCTCCAGCGATGGCTACACCTTC. It translates to CASSSSDGYTF.

The chain couples TRBV11-2 to TRBJ2-7; tentatively, D is TRBD1 (5 bases). The CDR3 runs 15 residues. Trimming took off 0 bases at V and 6 bases at J, with 15 bases between the two ends. Germline CDR1 SGHAT, CDR2 FQNNGV. The CDR3: CASSLDLGQGLEQYF. DNA for the CDR3: TGTGCCAGCAGCTTAGATTTAGGGCAGGGTCTCGAGCAGTACTTC.

This chain uses TRBV6-1 with TRBJ1-5; D is possibly TRBD1 (5 bases). V was clipped by 8 bases and J by 5 bases, with 16 bases between them. The germline V gene has CDR1 MNHNS and CDR2 SASEGT. The CDR3 runs to 14 residues. The CDR3 here is CASRITGPYQPQHF. CDR3 bases: TGTGCCAGCCGCATAACAGGACCGTATCAGCCCCAGCATTTT.